The rows below give T cell receptor beta chains drawn from one sample of a study of cytomegalovirus exposure and HLA in healthy donors. Using immunoSEQ multiplex PCR, the repertoire was profiled, and TCRdb retains in-frame clones only, with some absent. The data contain around 150,000 clones, around 88% of them singletons. What was sequenced was PBMCs. The receptors here all came from a woman under 40 in good health and CMV-seronegative. CDR3s include the opening cysteine and the closing phenylalanine or tryptophan. The order of the fields is V gene, CDR3 length, clone size, D gene, J gene, CDR3 DNA, CDR3 protein. A D gene is named only where the DNA matches it firmly. Some rows mark clone size as missing; the rest say once, few, many or name a class of expanded clone.

V gene: TRBV30
CDR3 length: 13
clone size: NA
D gene: TRBD1
J gene: TRBJ1-1
CDR3 DNA: TGTGCCTGGAGTGTACAGGGGGCGGGAGAAGCTTTCTTT
CDR3 protein: CAWSVQGAGEAFF

V gene: TRBV25-1
CDR3 length: 14
clone size: NA
D gene: TRBD1
J gene: TRBJ1-1
CDR3 DNA: TGTGCCAGCAGGTACAGGGGGCCGAACACTGAAGCTTTCTTT
CDR3 protein: CASRYRGPNTEAFF

V gene: TRBV5-4
CDR3 length: 17
clone size: NA
D gene: NA
J gene: TRBJ2-7
CDR3 DNA: TGTGCCAGCAGCTTGGCCAATGGTGGTGCTATCTCCTACGAGCAGTACTTC
CDR3 protein: CASSLANGGAISYEQYF

V gene: TRBV27
CDR3 length: 14
clone size: once
D gene: TRBD1
J gene: TRBJ1-1
CDR3 DNA: TGTGCCAGCAGTTGGGACAGGGTGAACACTGAAGCTTTCTTT
CDR3 protein: CASSWDRVNTEAFF

V gene: TRBV11-1
CDR3 length: 15
clone size: NA
D gene: NA
J gene: TRBJ2-3
CDR3 DNA: TGTGCCAGCAGCCCCGAGTGGGGGCTCACAGATACGCAGTATTTT
CDR3 protein: CASSPEWGLTDTQYF

V gene: TRBV5-4
CDR3 length: 12
clone size: NA
D gene: NA
J gene: TRBJ1-1
CDR3 DNA: TGTGCCAGCAGTTTATATTCGAGTGAAGCTTTCTTT
CDR3 protein: CASSLYSSEAFF

V gene: TRBV5-1
CDR3 length: 13
clone size: NA
D gene: TRBD1
J gene: TRBJ1-2
CDR3 DNA: TGCGCCAGCAGCACGGGACAGAACTATGGCTACACCTTC
CDR3 protein: CASSTGQNYGYTF

V gene: TRBV19
CDR3 length: 12
clone size: NA
D gene: NA
J gene: TRBJ2-2
CDR3 DNA: TGTGCCAGTAGCCGGGTTGCCGGGGAGCTGTTTTTT
CDR3 protein: CASSRVAGELFF

V gene: TRBV27
CDR3 length: 15
clone size: NA
D gene: TRBD2
J gene: TRBJ2-7
CDR3 DNA: TGTGCCAGCAGTCTCGGACTAGCGCGGTCTTACGAGCAGTACTTC
CDR3 protein: CASSLGLARSYEQYF

V gene: TRBV12-5
CDR3 length: 13
clone size: NA
D gene: TRBD2
J gene: TRBJ2-7
CDR3 DNA: TGTGCTAGTGGTTTCAGCGGGAGCCCCGAGCAGTACTTC
CDR3 protein: CASGFSGSPEQYF

V gene: TRBV5-1
CDR3 length: 14
clone size: NA
D gene: NA
J gene: TRBJ1-2
CDR3 DNA: TGCGCCAGCAGCTTGGATCTAGCCTCCTTAGGCTACACCTTC
CDR3 protein: CASSLDLASLGYTF

V gene: TRBV23-1
CDR3 length: 17
clone size: NA
D gene: NA
J gene: TRBJ1-5
CDR3 DNA: TGCGCCAGCAGTCAATGCGTCAGGGGATATAGCAATCAGCCCCAGCATTTT
CDR3 protein: CASSQCVRGYSNQPQHF

V gene: TRBV29-1
CDR3 length: 13
clone size: NA
D gene: NA
J gene: TRBJ1-4
CDR3 DNA: TGCAGCGTTTCGGGGGATCGGGGCGAAAAACTGTTTTTT
CDR3 protein: CSVSGDRGEKLFF

V gene: TRBV25-1
CDR3 length: 14
clone size: NA
D gene: NA
J gene: TRBJ1-2
CDR3 DNA: TGTGCCAGCAAAAACGCAGGGGAGAACTATGGCTACACCTTC
CDR3 protein: CASKNAGENYGYTF

V gene: TRBV2
CDR3 length: 13
clone size: once
D gene: NA
J gene: TRBJ1-2
CDR3 DNA: TGTGCCAGCAGTGAAGCGCGCAACGGTTACTACACCTTC
CDR3 protein: CASSEARNGYYTF

V gene: TRBV7-9
CDR3 length: 13
clone size: NA
D gene: TRBD2
J gene: TRBJ2-1
CDR3 DNA: TGTGCCAGCACGGGGGAGGGCCTCAATGAGCAGTTCTTC
CDR3 protein: CASTGEGLNEQFF

V gene: TRBV6-1
CDR3 length: 14
clone size: NA
D gene: NA
J gene: TRBJ1-6
CDR3 DNA: TGTGCCAGCAGTGCCGGGACTTCGTCTTTGGCCCTCCACTTT
CDR3 protein: CASSAGTSSLALHF

V gene: TRBV9
CDR3 length: 15
clone size: once
D gene: TRBD2
J gene: TRBJ2-7
CDR3 DNA: TGTGCCAGCAGCCCTTCCGGGACTAGTTCTTACGAGCAGTACTTC
CDR3 protein: CASSPSGTSSYEQYF

V gene: TRBV27
CDR3 length: 17
clone size: NA
D gene: TRBD1
J gene: TRBJ1-4
CDR3 DNA: TGTGCCAGCAGGCCTAGACAGGGTGGAGCAACTAATGAAAAACTGTTTTTT
CDR3 protein: CASRPRQGGATNEKLFF

V gene: TRBV7-9
CDR3 length: 14
clone size: NA
D gene: TRBD2
J gene: TRBJ2-3
CDR3 DNA: TGTGCCGGTGGACTAGCGGGAGGCCCACATACGCAGTATTTT
CDR3 protein: CAGGLAGGPHTQYF

V gene: TRBV19
CDR3 length: 13
clone size: once
D gene: NA
J gene: TRBJ2-7
CDR3 DNA: TGTGCCAGTAGTAGGACAGCGACTTACGAGCAGTACTTC
CDR3 protein: CASSRTATYEQYF

V gene: TRBV4-3
CDR3 length: 13
clone size: NA
D gene: TRBD1
J gene: TRBJ2-7
CDR3 DNA: TGCGCCAGCAGCCAGGGACAGCACTACGAGCAGTACTTC
CDR3 protein: CASSQGQHYEQYF